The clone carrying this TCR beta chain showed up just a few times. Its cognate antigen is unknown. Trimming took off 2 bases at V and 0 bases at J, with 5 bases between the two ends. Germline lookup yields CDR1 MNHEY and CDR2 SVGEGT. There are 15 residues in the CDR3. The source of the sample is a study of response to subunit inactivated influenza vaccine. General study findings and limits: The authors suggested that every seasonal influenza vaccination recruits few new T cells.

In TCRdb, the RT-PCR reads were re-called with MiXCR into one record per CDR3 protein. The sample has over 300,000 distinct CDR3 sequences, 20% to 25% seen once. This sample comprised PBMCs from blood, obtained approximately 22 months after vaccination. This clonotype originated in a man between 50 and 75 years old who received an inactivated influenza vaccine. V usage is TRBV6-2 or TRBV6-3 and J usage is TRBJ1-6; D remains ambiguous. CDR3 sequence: CASSYKSSYNSPLHF. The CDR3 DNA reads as TGTGCCAGCAGTTACAAGAGCTCCTATAATTCACCCCTCCACTTT.